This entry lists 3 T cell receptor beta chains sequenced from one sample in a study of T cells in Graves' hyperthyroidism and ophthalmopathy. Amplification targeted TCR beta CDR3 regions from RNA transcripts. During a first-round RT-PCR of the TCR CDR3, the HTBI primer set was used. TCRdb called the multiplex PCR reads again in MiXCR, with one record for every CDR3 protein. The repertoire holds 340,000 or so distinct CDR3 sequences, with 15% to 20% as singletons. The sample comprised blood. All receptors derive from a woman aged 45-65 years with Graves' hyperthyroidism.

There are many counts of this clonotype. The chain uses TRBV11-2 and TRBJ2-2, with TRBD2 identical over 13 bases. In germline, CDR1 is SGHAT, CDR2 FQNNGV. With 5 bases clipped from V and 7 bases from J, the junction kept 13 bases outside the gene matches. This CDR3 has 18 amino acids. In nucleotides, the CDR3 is TGTGCCAGCAGCCCTCTCCGGACTAGCGGGAGAGGGATCGGGGAGCTGTTTTTT. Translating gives CASSPLRTSGRGIGELFF.

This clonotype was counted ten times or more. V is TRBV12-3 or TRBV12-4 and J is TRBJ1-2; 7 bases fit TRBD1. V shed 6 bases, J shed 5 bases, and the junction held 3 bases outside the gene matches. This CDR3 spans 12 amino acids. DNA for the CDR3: TGTGCCAGCAGCGGACAGGAGTATGGCTACACCTTC. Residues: CASSGQEYGYTF.

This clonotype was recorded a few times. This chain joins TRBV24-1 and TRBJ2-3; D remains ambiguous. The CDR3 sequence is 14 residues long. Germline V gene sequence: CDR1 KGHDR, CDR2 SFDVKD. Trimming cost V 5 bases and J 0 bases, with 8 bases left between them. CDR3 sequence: CATSGFPSTDTQYF. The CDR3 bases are TGTGCCACCAGTGGTTTCCCGAGCACAGATACGCAGTATTTT.